These 23 T cell receptor beta chains came from one sample sequenced in a study of OX40 agonist ivuxolimab in advanced cancers. Sequencing was performed with immunoSEQ multiplex PCR; in TCRdb, only in-frame clones are kept and a portion is missing. The sample holds about 72,000 clones, over 85% seen once. Sequenced material: CD4+ or CD8+ T cells sorted from blood, taken in a trial of the OX40 agonist ivuxolimab. The receptors derive from an adult with an advanced solid tumor such as melanoma, head and neck, liver or kidney cancer.

The chain is built from TRBV2 and TRBJ1-1; 8 bases map to TRBD1. The germline V gene has CDR1 SNHLY and CDR2 FYNNEI. The CDR3 has 13 residues. J gave up 5 bases and V 6 bases, and 5 bases lay outside the gene matches. CDR3 residues: CASRTTGGTEAFF. The CDR3 DNA reads as TGTGCCAGCAGGACTACAGGGGGGACTGAAGCTTTCTTT.

V usage is TRBV18 and J usage is TRBJ2-7; D might be TRBD2 (5 bases). Trimming left V 3 bases short and J 4 bases short, with 10 bases between. The CDR3 has 13 residues. Germline V gene sequence: CDR1 KGHSH, CDR2 LQKENI. The CDR3 reads CASSPAGPYEQYF. The CDR3 coding sequence is TGTGCCAGCTCACCTGCGGGCCCATACGAGCAGTACTTC.

The rearrangement uses TRBV30 and TRBJ1-2, with D unresolved. The CDR3 loop spans 12 amino acids. V lost 1 base, J lost 4 bases, and 7 bases lay in between. Germline V gene data show CDR1 as GTSNPN and CDR2 as SVGIG (reference sequence). CDR3 sequence (DNA): TGTGCCTGGAGTGGGGAACTCTATGGCTACACCTTC. This gives the protein CAWSGELYGYTF.

The chain joins TRBV29-1 to TRBJ1-1, with a weak D call TRBD1 (6 bases). The germline gives CDR1 SQVTM, CDR2 ANQGSEA. Trimming cost V 7 bases and J 0 bases, with 9 bases left between them. The CDR3 runs to 12 residues. DNA of the CDR3: TGCAGCGCAACAGGGATGAACACTGAAGCTTTCTTT. Protein product: CSATGMNTEAFF.

This clone occurred a few times. The chain combines TRBV5-6 with TRBJ2-4; 7 bases line up with TRBD2. J lost 3 bases, V lost 4 bases, and 10 bases had no gene match. The CDR3 totals 16 residues. The germline V gene has CDR1 SGHDT and CDR2 YYEEEE. The DNA for the CDR3 is TGTGCCAGCAGCGCGCTAGCGGTAGTAGACAAAAACATTCAGTACTTC. Its translation is CASSALAVVDKNIQYF.

V usage is TRBV6-5 and J usage is TRBJ1-5, with 10 bases matching TRBD1. The CDR3 extends over 14 amino acids. The junction had 3 bases not matched to a gene; V was cut back by 0 bases and J by 10 bases. Per the germline V gene, CDR1 is MNHEY and CDR2 is SVGAGI. The CDR3 DNA reads TGTGCCAGCAGTTACTCGGACAGGGGGTACCCCCAGCATTTT. Protein product: CASSYSDRGYPQHF.

V usage is TRBV5-6 and J usage is TRBJ1-5; a weak D match, TRBD1 (6 bases). CDR1 is SGHDT and CDR2 is YYEEEE in the germline V gene. There are 17 residues in the CDR3. V shed 2 bases and J shed 3 bases, with 18 bases lying between them. CDR3: CASSLSSFWDTNQPQHF. CDR3 in DNA: TGTGCCAGCAGCTTAAGTTCCTTTTGGGACACCAATCAGCCCCAGCATTTT.

The chain is built from TRBV5-1 and TRBJ1-5; D remains unclear. The CDR3 is 14 residues long. The V end was cut by 3 bases, the J end by 7 bases, with 14 bases between. Germline-derived CDR1 and CDR2 are SGHRS and YFSETQ. CDR3: CASSSTPLAQPQHF. DNA for the CDR3: TGCGCCAGCAGCTCAACCCCCTTGGCCCAGCCCCAGCATTTT.

The V and J genes are TRBV6-5 and TRBJ2-7; D is unclear. The length of the CDR3 is 12 residues. Germline V CDR1 and CDR2: MNHEY, SVGAGI. V shed 6 bases and J shed 2 bases, with 8 bases lying between them. The CDR3 reads CASRTGPYEQYF. CDR3 DNA sequence: TGTGCCAGCAGAACCGGGCCCTACGAGCAGTACTTC.

V and J are TRBV7-2 and TRBJ2-1, with 12 bases fitting TRBD2. CDR1 is SGHTA and CDR2 is FQGNSA in the germline V gene. The CDR3 sequence is 16 residues long. V lost 6 bases and J lost 2; bases outside the gene matches: 5. DNA for the CDR3: TGTGCCAGCAGACGATCTAGCGGGGGGGCCTACAATGAGCAGTTCTTC. Amino acid sequence: CASRRSSGGAYNEQFF.

CDR3: CACLRGSYNEQFF. The DNA of the CDR3 is TGTGCCTGCCTGAGGGGGTCCTACAATGAGCAGTTCTTC. The chain uses TRBV30 and TRBJ2-1, with D tentatively TRBD1 (6 bases). Germline lookup yields CDR1 GTSNPN and CDR2 SVGIG (reference sequence). The CDR3 is made up of 13 amino acids. V was clipped by 6 bases and J by 1 base, with 10 bases between them.

The J gene is TRBJ2-2, the V gene TRBV5-1; TRBD1 is a possible D gene (5 bases). Germline V gene data show CDR1 as SGHRS and CDR2 as YFSETQ. V lost 4 bases and J lost 0, with 10 bases in between. This CDR3 has 15 residues. The CDR3 DNA sequence: TGCGCCAGCAGCGGTCAGGGCCCGAACACCGGGGAGCTGTTTTTT. Its protein is CASSGQGPNTGELFF.

This clone was counted once. This chain joins TRBV18 and TRBJ1-4; D might be TRBD1 (5 bases). Germline V lookup: CDR1 KGHSH, CDR2 LQKENI. Trimming cost V 8 bases and J 4 bases, with 11 bases left between them. The CDR3 has 13 amino acids. CDR3 sequence reads: CASGDGVNEKLFF. CDR3 in DNA: TGTGCCAGCGGGGACGGAGTTAATGAAAAACTGTTTTTT.

The chain uses TRBV7-9 and TRBJ1-1; 7 positions agree with TRBD1. This CDR3 is built from 16 residues. The trim removed 5 bases at V and 4 bases at J, leaving 13 bases unmatched. In germline, CDR1 is SEHNR, CDR2 FQNEAQ (reference sequence). The CDR3 DNA follows: TGTGCCAGCAGCGGGCGACAGGGACTTGCTGGCACTGAAGCTTTCTTT. Translated: CASSGRQGLAGTEAFF.

The chain recombines TRBV19 with TRBJ1-1; 8 positions match TRBD1. The V and J ends lost 5 bases and 10 bases, in that order; junction bases with no gene match: 9. The CDR3 is made up of 13 amino acids. Looked up from germline, CDR1 is LNHDA and CDR2 is SQIVND (reference sequence). The DNA for the CDR3 is TGTGCCAGTAGTCCTCGGACAGGGATGAGAGCTTTCTTT. The encoded protein is CASSPRTGMRAFF.

The V call is TRBV28, the J call TRBJ2-7, with TRBD2 matching 8 bases. Germline values: CDR1 MDHEN, CDR2 SYDVKM. V gave up 8 bases and J gave up 7 bases; unmatched junction bases: 16. The CDR3 has 15 residues. Here the CDR3 reads CASSLPGGAAWEQYF. For the CDR3, the DNA is TGTGCCAGCTCTCTCCCGGGGGGGGCGGCTTGGGAGCAGTACTTC.

The rearrangement uses TRBV11-2 and TRBJ1-2; 11 bases are a match to TRBD1. Germline CDR1 SGHAT, CDR2 FQNNGV. The length of the CDR3 is 14 residues. V was clipped by 5 bases and J by 6 bases; unmatched bases: 5. The CDR3 DNA is TGTGCCAGCAGCACCCGGACAGGGGGCGATGGCTACACCTTC. This codes for CASSTRTGGDGYTF.

V is TRBV5-6 and J is TRBJ2-4; D possibly corresponds to TRBD2 (5 bases). The CDR3 is 13 residues long. Per germline, CDR1 SGHDT and CDR2 YYEEEE. Trimming removed 4 bases from V and 8 bases from J, with 13 bases in between. CDR3 region: CASSHLVGDIQYF. In nucleotides, the CDR3 is TGTGCCAGCAGCCACTTGGTGGGAGACATTCAGTACTTC. Full variable domain (outside the CDR3, taken from reference TRBV5-6 and TRBJ2-4): DAGVTQSPTHLIKTRGQQVTLRCSPKSGHDTVSWYQQALGQGPQFIFQYYEEEERQRGNFPDRFSGHQFPNYSSELNVNALLLGDSALYLCASSHLVGDIQYFGAGTRLSVL.

The chain carries TRBV29-1 and TRBJ1-1, with D possibly being TRBD1 (5 bases). The CDR3 covers 12 residues. Germline V gives CDR1 SQVTM, CDR2 ANQGSEA. With 4 bases removed from V and 2 bases from J, the gap between germline ends came to 8 bases. CDR3 sequence: CSVGQGNTEAFF. The CDR3 DNA sequence: TGCAGCGTTGGGCAGGGAAACACTGAAGCTTTCTTT.

The chain uses TRBV5-6 and TRBJ2-3; the D gene is possibly TRBD2 (5 bases). CDR3 size: 14 residues. Germline lookup yields CDR1 SGHDT and CDR2 YYEEEE. Trimming shortened V by 1 base and J by 6 bases, and 12 bases separated the two germline ends. CDR3 amino acids: CASSLFGSADTQYF. The DNA of the CDR3 is TGTGCCAGCAGCTTGTTTGGTAGCGCGGATACGCAGTATTTT.

The chain carries TRBV5-5 and TRBJ1-1; a possible D gene is TRBD1 (5 bases). The CDR3 length is 14 residues. Per the germline V gene, CDR1 is SGHKS and CDR2 is YYEKEE (reference sequence). The V and J ends lost 2 bases and 5 bases respectively, with 13 bases between them. CDR3 residues: CASSFRTYSTEAFF. The CDR3 DNA reads as TGTGCCAGCAGCTTCCGGACATACTCTACTGAAGCTTTCTTT. The full variable domain, in which reference TRBV5-5 and TRBJ1-1 provide the parts outside the CDR3, is DAGVTQSPTHLIKTRGQQVTLRCSPISGHKSVSWYQQVLGQGPQFIFQYYEKEERGRGNFPDRFSARQFPNYSSELNVNALLLGDSALYLCASSFRTYSTEAFFGQGTRLTVV.

The gene calls are TRBV27 and TRBJ1-5, with 7 bases lining up with TRBD1. Germline assignment: CDR1 MNHEY and CDR2 SMNVEV (reference sequence). The CDR3 totals 15 residues. Trimming cost V 2 bases and J 7 bases; bases outside gene matches: 8. The CDR3 region is CASSLGPTRGQPQHF. CDR3 sequence (DNA): TGTGCCAGCAGTTTAGGGCCGACCAGGGGGCAGCCCCAGCATTTT.

This clone has just one count. This chain links TRBV19 with TRBJ2-7; D remains unclear. This CDR3 is 13 amino acids long. The germline V and J ends were trimmed by 1 base and 7 bases, with 11 bases remaining between them. Germline values: CDR1 LNHDA, CDR2 SQIVND (reference sequence). The chain's CDR3 is CASSIVAYKEQYF. Here the CDR3 DNA reads TGTGCCAGTAGTATAGTGGCCTATAAGGAGCAGTACTTC.